The TCR beta chain described here comes from a study of T cells after yellow fever vaccination. Study-wide results and caveats: Clones that expanded after primary vaccination mostly reappeared after the booster (96% CD4, 88% CD8).

This clonotype came up many times. TCRdb redid the calling of the 5' RACE reads with MiXCR, one entry per CDR3 protein. The data show some 27,000 distinct CDR3 sequences, roughly 6.3% seen once. The material sequenced was PBMCs, either bulk or a sorted T-cell subset (CD4+, CD8+, memory, or dextramer-sorted; not recorded which), taken on the day of the yellow fever booster vaccination. This sequence originates from a man aged 25 to 40 who received the YFV17D yellow fever vaccine.

DNA for the CDR3: TGCGCCAGCAGCTTGGAACGTGGGGAGCAGTTCTTC. It translates to CASSLERGEQFF. This chain connects TRBV5-1 to TRBJ2-1; D remains unclear. V dropped 0 bases and J dropped 10 bases, with 8 bases sitting between them. The germline gives CDR1 SGHRS, CDR2 YFSETQ. This CDR3 is 12 amino acids long. The full variable domain, with the rest looked up from reference TRBV5-1 and TRBJ2-1, is KAGVTQTPRYLIKTRGQQVTLSCSPISGHRSVSWYQQTPGQGLQFLFEYFSETQRNKGNFPGRFSGRQFSNSRSEMNVSTLELGDSALYLCASSLERGEQFFGPGTRLTVL.